Below are 30 T cell receptor beta chains sequenced from a single sample in a study of blood T cells in healthy people across ages. Primers used in a second PCR of roughly 6 to 11 cycles were a sample-barcoded 5' primer and a J-beta primer mix. MiXCR was run by TCRdb on the 5' RACE reads, yielding one entry per CDR3 protein. The sample yields more than 450,000 distinct CDR3 sequences, 27% seen once. This sample also appeared in a second study, on T cells of mothers and their children.

Sequenced: blood. Every receptor here comes from a boy aged 2-15 years in good health.

The chain combines TRBV19 with TRBJ2-1; maybe TRBD2 (5 bases). Trimming shortened V by 8 bases and J by 4 bases, and 24 bases separated the two germline ends. Germline lookup yields CDR1 LNHDA and CDR2 SQIVND (reference sequence). The CDR3 spans 17 residues. The chain's CDR3 is CASAYGERSGEYNEQFF. The DNA of the CDR3 is TGTGCCAGTGCGTACGGGGAGCGGAGCGGAGAATACAATGAGCAGTTCTTC.

The V and J genes are TRBV20-1 and TRBJ2-5; 12 bases fit TRBD2. J lost 7 bases, V lost 5 bases, and 5 bases had no gene match. The germline CDR1 and CDR2 sequences are DFQATT and SNEGSKA (reference sequence). This CDR3 region has 13 residues. The CDR3 DNA is TGCAGTGCTCGGACTAGCGGGGACCTGACCCAGTACTTC. This translates into CSARTSGDLTQYF.

This chain uses TRBV20-1 with TRBJ1-5; 10 bases are shared with TRBD1. This CDR3 region has 14 residues. Germline lookup yields CDR1 DFQATT and CDR2 SNEGSKA (reference sequence). J gave up 7 bases and V 1 base, and 4 bases lay outside the gene matches. CDR3 sequence (DNA): TGCAGTGCTAGAGGGCGGGACAGGGGCCAGCCCCAGCATTTT. Translated: CSARGRDRGQPQHF.

The chain has TRBV12-3 or TRBV12-4 and TRBJ1-2; D unclear. Trimming removed 8 bases from V and 2 bases from J, with 6 bases in between. This CDR3 contains 11 residues. The CDR3 bases are TGTGCCAGCCTCGGAAACTATGGCTACACCTTC. This codes for CASLGNYGYTF.

The rearrangement uses TRBV29-1 and TRBJ2-5; 10 nucleotides agree with TRBD2. The J call could be wrong; TRBJ2-1 is a better fit for the DNA end. This CDR3 is built from 15 residues. CDR1 and CDR2 (germline): SQVTM, ANQGSEA. The CDR3 region is CSVEPLGLAWDEQFF. As DNA, the CDR3 is TGCAGCGTTGAGCCGCTGGGACTAGCGTGGGATGAGCAGTTCTTC.

The rearrangement uses TRBV12-3 or TRBV12-4 and TRBJ1-2; D might be TRBD1 (5 bases). Trimming removed 7 bases from V and 2 bases from J, with 14 bases in between. The CDR3 extends over 14 amino acids. The CDR3 reads CASTPGPTNYGYTF. CDR3 sequence (DNA): TGTGCCAGCACCCCGGGACCGACAAACTATGGCTACACCTTC.

The chain employs TRBV28 and TRBJ1-2, with 7 bases lining up with TRBD1. The CDR3 has 13 amino acids. The V gene's germline CDR1 is MDHEN and CDR2 SYDVKM. J gave up 5 bases and V 5 bases, and 5 bases lay outside the gene matches. For the CDR3, the DNA is TGTGCCAGCAGTCAGACAGGGAGGTATGGCTACACCTTC. It specifies CASSQTGRYGYTF.

V usage is TRBV6-6 and J usage is TRBJ2-1, with a possible D match to TRBD2 (6 bases). This CDR3 spans 13 amino acids. Germline values: CDR1 MNHNY, CDR2 SVGAGI (reference sequence). V lost 6 bases and J 7 bases, leaving 13 bases between the germline ends. The DNA for the CDR3 is TGTGCCAGCAGCGGGCGGACTAATAATGAGCAGTTCTTC. Protein product: CASSGRTNNEQFF.

CDR3 nucleotide sequence: TGCAGCGTTGTCAACCGGGACAGGGCCGGCAATGAGCAGTTCTTC. Translating it yields CSVVNRDRAGNEQFF. This chain uses TRBV29-1 with TRBJ2-5; 9 positions match TRBD1. The J call is in doubt because the DNA end fits TRBJ2-1 better. CDR3 length: 15 residues. CDR1 and CDR2 (germline): SQVTM, ANQGSEA.

The table lists this clonotype with a few counts. The chain is built from TRBV5-1 and TRBJ2-3; 8 nucleotides align to TRBD1. CDR3 length: 15 residues. Germline assignment: CDR1 SGHRS and CDR2 YFSETQ. The J segment lost 2 bases and the V segment lost 2 bases, leaving 4 bases of the junction unmatched. The CDR3 DNA sequence: TGCGCCAGCAGCTTAAGACAGGGGATCACAGATACGCAGTATTTT. Translation gives CASSLRQGITDTQYF.

The chain couples TRBV18 to TRBJ1-1; D not resolved. Trimming shortened V by 3 bases and J by 1 base, and 12 bases separated the two germline ends. This CDR3 spans 15 amino acids. The germline V gene has CDR1 KGHSH and CDR2 LQKENI. The CDR3 DNA follows: TGTGCCAGCTCACCGGAGGTTGGGTCGAACACTGAAGCTTTCTTT. It codes for CASSPEVGSNTEAFF.

There are a few counts of this clonotype. V gene TRBV29-1 combines with J gene TRBJ2-7, with 9 bases that match TRBD1. V lost 6 bases, J lost 4 bases, and 13 bases stayed unmatched. Germline V gene sequence: CDR1 SQVTM, CDR2 ANQGSEA. The CDR3 runs 15 residues. CDR3 in amino acids: CSVQTRDRDSYEQYF. The CDR3 DNA reads TGCAGCGTCCAAACCAGGGACAGGGATTCTTACGAGCAGTACTTC.

The rearrangement joins TRBV10-3 to TRBJ2-2; 9 bases map to TRBD2. Germline CDR1 is ENHRY and CDR2 is SYGVKD. The ends lost 6 bases at V and 5 bases at J; junction bases unmatched: 7. The CDR3 is made up of 15 amino acids. The CDR3 region has the DNA TGTGCCATCAGAGCTAGCGGGGAAAAGACCGGGGAGCTGTTTTTT. Its translation is CAIRASGEKTGELFF.

In this sample, this clonotype turned up many times. The rearrangement links TRBV20-1 to TRBJ1-1; D gene unclear. From germline, CDR1 is DFQATT and CDR2 SNEGSKA (reference sequence). The CDR3 sequence is 13 residues long. V gave up 1 base and J gave up 7 bases, with 13 bases separating them. The CDR3 DNA is TGCAGTGCTAGAGGGAGACAAGACCATGAAGCTTTCTTT. Its protein is CSARGRQDHEAFF.

This clonotype was picked up a small number of times. This rearrangement joins TRBV20-1 to TRBJ2-5, with TRBD1 matching over 7 bases. Germline-derived CDR1 and CDR2 are DFQATT and SNEGSKA (reference sequence). With 0 bases clipped from V and 2 bases from J, the junction kept 6 bases outside the gene matches. CDR3 length equals 15 residues. CDR3 DNA: TGCAGTGCTAGAGATTACCGCAGGGGGCAAGAGACCCAGTACTTC. This codes for CSARDYRRGQETQYF.

In this sample, this clonotype turned up a few times. The chain employs TRBV20-1 and TRBJ2-3; 8 nucleotides line up with TRBD2. This CDR3 is built from 15 residues. Trimming at V came to 6 bases and at J to 5 bases, leaving 13 bases not matched to a gene. Germline lookup yields CDR1 DFQATT and CDR2 SNEGSKA (reference sequence). The CDR3 DNA reads as TGCAGTGCCAACACCGGGGGGGCGTTTGGAGATACGCAGTATTTT. This translates into CSANTGGAFGDTQYF.

This clonotype was seen only a few times. One end of the junction does not line up with germline, which may come from a read error. J is TRBJ1-2 and V is TRBV2; 7 nucleotides match TRBD1. CDR1 and CDR2 from the germline V gene are SNHLY and FYNNEI. This CDR3 comprises 15 residues. The CDR3: CASSEGGSFYYGYTF. The CDR3 DNA reads as TGTGCCAGCAGCGAAGGGGGCAGCTTCTACTATGGCTACACCTTC.

The chain employs TRBV27 and TRBJ2-3, with a tentative D call TRBD1 (5 bases). Germline V lookup: CDR1 MNHEY, CDR2 SMNVEV (reference sequence). The CDR3 is 15 amino acids. V gave up 0 bases and J gave up 5 bases, with 12 bases separating them. The CDR3 loop reads CASSLSQAGLDTQYF. In nucleotides, the CDR3 is TGTGCCAGCAGTTTATCGCAGGCAGGGTTAGATACGCAGTATTTT.

The rearrangement links TRBV3-1 to TRBJ1-5; 7 positions match TRBD1. The CDR3 loop spans 14 amino acids. Looked up from germline, CDR1 is LGHDT and CDR2 is YNNKEL (reference sequence). V dropped 10 bases and J dropped 4; count of bases not matched to a gene: 10. The CDR3, as DNA: TGTGCCAACAGACAGGGCATAAGAAATCAGCCCCAGCATTTT. Its protein product is CANRQGIRNQPQHF.

V and J are TRBV10-3 and TRBJ2-3; D unresolved. V was pared by 3 bases and J by 3 bases, with 13 bases between. The CDR3 totals 15 residues. Germline CDR1 ENHRY, CDR2 SYGVKD. The chain's CDR3 is CAISDPSIGTDTQYF. In DNA, the CDR3 is TGTGCCATCAGTGACCCGAGTATAGGTACAGATACGCAGTATTTT.

This clonotype showed up just a few times. The gene calls are TRBV12-5 and TRBJ2-5; 11 bases align to TRBD2. The CDR3 has 15 residues. The ends lost 5 bases at V and 2 bases at J; junction bases unmatched: 4. CDR1 is LGHNT and CDR2 is FRNRAP in the germline V gene. The CDR3 nucleotides read TGTGCTAGTGGTGGACTAGCGGGTACACAAGAGACCCAGTACTTC. It translates to CASGGLAGTQETQYF.

CDR3 in amino acids: CASSYEPSASNTGELFF. The CDR3 DNA reads as TGTGCCAGCAGTTACGAGCCTAGCGCCTCGAACACCGGGGAGCTGTTTTTT. The chain has TRBV6-2 or TRBV6-3 and TRBJ2-2; the D gene is possibly TRBD2 (6 bases). V was clipped by 2 bases and J by 0 bases, with 13 bases between them. This CDR3 spans 17 amino acids. Germline CDR1 MNHEY, CDR2 SVGEGT.

The rearrangement links TRBV6-6 to TRBJ2-2; D is undetermined. The V and J ends lost 8 bases and 8 bases respectively, with 6 bases between them. The length of the CDR3 is 10 residues. Germline loops: CDR1 MNHNY, CDR2 SVGAGI (reference sequence). The CDR3: CASLGGELFF. Written as DNA, the CDR3 is TGTGCCAGCCTCGGGGGGGAGCTGTTTTTT.

In this sample, this clonotype turned up once. This chain connects TRBV29-1 to TRBJ1-2; tentatively, D is TRBD1 (6 bases). Germline V gene sequence: CDR1 SQVTM, CDR2 ANQGSEA. CDR3 length: 14 amino acids. Trimming left V 6 bases short and J 4 bases short, with 18 bases between. In DNA, the CDR3 is TGCAGCGTCGGAGGGGGTCACGAGCCCTATGGCTACACCTTC. Residues: CSVGGGHEPYGYTF.

This clonotype was seen at least ten times. V and J are TRBV15 and TRBJ1-4; D gene uncertain. This CDR3 contains 15 residues. Germline assignment: CDR1 LNHNV and CDR2 YYDKDF (reference sequence). V lost 3 bases to trimming and J lost 4 bases, with 12 bases between them. The CDR3 is CATSSRRDGNEKLFF. CDR3 DNA sequence: TGTGCCACCAGCAGCCGGAGGGATGGTAATGAAAAACTGTTTTTT.

V is TRBV5-1 and J is TRBJ1-2, with TRBD1 matching over 8 bases. The CDR3 sequence is 16 residues long. Germline V CDR1 and CDR2: SGHRS, YFSETQ. V lost 3 bases to trimming and J lost 4 bases; unmatched junction nucleotides: 11. CDR3 sequence: CASSWGRLGQGYGYTF. CDR3 DNA: TGCGCCAGCAGCTGGGGACGACTAGGACAGGGCTATGGCTACACCTTC. Combining the CDR3 with reference TRBV5-1 and TRBJ1-2 gives the whole variable domain KAGVTQTPRYLIKTRGQQVTLSCSPISGHRSVSWYQQTPGQGLQFLFEYFSETQRNKGNFPGRFSGRQFSNSRSEMNVSTLELGDSALYLCASSWGRLGQGYGYTFGSGTRLTVV.

The V and J genes are TRBV20-1 and TRBJ2-3, with 14 bases aligning to TRBD2. The CDR3 is 15 residues long. V lost 4 bases to trimming and J lost 11 bases; unmatched junction nucleotides: 11. CDR1 is DFQATT and CDR2 is SNEGSKA in the germline V gene (reference sequence). As DNA, the CDR3 is TGCAGTGCTAACTGGCCGGGACTAGCGGGAGAGGGGCAGTATTTT. Its protein is CSANWPGLAGEGQYF.

The chain employs TRBV5-1 and TRBJ1-6, with unresolved D. Trimming cost V 0 bases and J 9 bases, with 10 bases left between them. Per germline, CDR1 SGHRS and CDR2 YFSETQ. The CDR3 loop spans 14 amino acids. The CDR3 is CASSLERRSSPLHF. The CDR3 DNA sequence: TGCGCCAGCAGCTTGGAGCGTCGCTCTTCACCCCTCCACTTT.

V is TRBV6-4 and J is TRBJ2-1, with 7 nucleotides matching TRBD2. Germline V gives CDR1 MRHNA, CDR2 SNTAGT. This CDR3 contains 15 residues. J was trimmed by 4 bases and V by 3 bases; bases with no gene match: 6. CDR3 in DNA: TGTGCCAGCAGTGAAAGGGTTAGCGGGTACAATGAGCAGTTCTTC. This encodes CASSERVSGYNEQFF.

This chain connects TRBV20-1 to TRBJ2-1, with D unresolved. The CDR3 loop spans 13 amino acids. V shed 1 base and J shed 0 bases, with 4 bases lying between them. Germline V gene sequence: CDR1 DFQATT, CDR2 SNEGSKA (reference sequence). Written as DNA, the CDR3 is TGCAGTGCTAGAGCGGTCTCCTACAATGAGCAGTTCTTC. This encodes CSARAVSYNEQFF.